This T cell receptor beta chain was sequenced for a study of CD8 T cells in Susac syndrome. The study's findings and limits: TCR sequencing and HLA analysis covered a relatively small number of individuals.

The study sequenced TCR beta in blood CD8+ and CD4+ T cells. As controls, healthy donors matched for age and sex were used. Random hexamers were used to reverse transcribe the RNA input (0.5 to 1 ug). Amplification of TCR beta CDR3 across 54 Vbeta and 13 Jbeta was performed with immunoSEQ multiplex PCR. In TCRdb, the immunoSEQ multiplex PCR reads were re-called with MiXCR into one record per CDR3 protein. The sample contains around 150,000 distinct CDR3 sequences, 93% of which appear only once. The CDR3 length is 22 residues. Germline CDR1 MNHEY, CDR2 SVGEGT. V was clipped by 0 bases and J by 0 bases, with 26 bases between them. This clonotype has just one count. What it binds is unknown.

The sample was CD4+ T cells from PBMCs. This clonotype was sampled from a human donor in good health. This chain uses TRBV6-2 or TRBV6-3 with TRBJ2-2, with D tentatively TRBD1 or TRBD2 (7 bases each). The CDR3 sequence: CASSYSMVGGGGETPNTGELFF. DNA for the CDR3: TGTGCCAGCAGTTACTCGATGGTAGGGGGAGGGGGCGAGACTCCGAACACCGGGGAGCTGTTTTTT.